The clone carrying this TCR beta chain was counted ten times or more. Its target is not known. Indicated time point: newly diagnosed GD, antithyroid drugs for less than 3 months. Construction of the TCR library relied on RNA isolated from PBMCs. Peripheral blood, nine milliliters of it, was drawn into EDTA tubes. The data stem from a study of regulatory T cells in long-lasting Graves disease. According to the study, TCR beta libraries were built with iRepertoire HTBI primers and CDR3-region Arm-PCR. TCRdb fed the multiplex PCR reads into MiXCR, producing one record per CDR3 protein. The sample yields 200,000 to 250,000 distinct CDR3 sequences, over 20% seen once. Study findings and constraints: Persistent disease preferred TRBV28, TRBJ1-2 and TRBJ2-5; new disease, TRBV20-1 and TRBJ2-1.

There are 15 residues in the CDR3. V dropped 4 bases and J dropped 4 bases, with 13 bases sitting between them. Germline CDR1 and CDR2: SGHTA and FQGNSA. Sample: peripheral blood mononuclear cells (PBMCs), taken at new diagnosis, from a patient treated with antithyroid drugs. This TCR derives from a female donor with Graves disease. V usage is TRBV7-2 and J usage is TRBJ2-2, with a weak D call TRBD2 (6 bases). CDR3 amino acids: CASSYPIGGTGELFF. The CDR3 DNA is TGTGCCAGCAGCTACCCCATCGGGGGCACCGGGGAGCTGTTTTTT.